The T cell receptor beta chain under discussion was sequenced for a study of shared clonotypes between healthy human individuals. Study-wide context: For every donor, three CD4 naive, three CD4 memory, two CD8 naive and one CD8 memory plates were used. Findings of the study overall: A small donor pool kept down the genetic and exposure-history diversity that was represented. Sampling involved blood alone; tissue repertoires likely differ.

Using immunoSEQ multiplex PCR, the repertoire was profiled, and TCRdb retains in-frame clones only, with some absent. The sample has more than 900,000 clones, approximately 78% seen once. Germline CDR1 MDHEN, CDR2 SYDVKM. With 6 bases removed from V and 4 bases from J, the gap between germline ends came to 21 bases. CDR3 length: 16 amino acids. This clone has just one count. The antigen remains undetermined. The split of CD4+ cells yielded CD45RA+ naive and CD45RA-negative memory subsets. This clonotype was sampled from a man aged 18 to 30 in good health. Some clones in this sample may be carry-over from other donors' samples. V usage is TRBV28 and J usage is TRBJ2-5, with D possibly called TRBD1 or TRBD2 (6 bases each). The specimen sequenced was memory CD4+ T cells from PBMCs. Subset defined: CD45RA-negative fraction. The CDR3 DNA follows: TGTGCCAGCAGAGCCCGCCGGGCCGAGGGGGGAGAGACCCAGTACTTC. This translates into CASRARRAEGGETQYF. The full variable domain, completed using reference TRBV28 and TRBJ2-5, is DVKVTQSSRYLVKRTGEKVFLECVQDMDHENMFWYRQDPGLGLRLIYFSYDVKMKEKGDIPEGYSVSREKKERFSLILESASTNQTSMYLCASRARRAEGGETQYFGPGTRLLVL.